This TCR beta chain comes out of a study of blood T cell repertoires in COVID-19. Study background: Samples came from the United States, Italy and Spain, spanning acute and convalescent COVID-19. PBMCs, B-cell-depleted T cells, or T cells were the source of the cDNA or gDNA that made up the material.

This clone is a singleton in its sample. Deletions cut 6 bases from V and 5 bases from J, with 11 bases between. The CDR3 extends over 13 amino acids. Germline CDR1 MNHEY, CDR2 SVGAGI. Some clones are missing from TCRdb's copy, which holds only in-frame ones; the method was immunoSEQ multiplex PCR. The sample has nearly 55,000 clones, about 86% seen once; the top ten hold 10% to 15%. The sequence was collected from a man between 65 and 79 years old with active COVID-19. This chain connects TRBV6-5 to TRBJ1-5; tentatively, D is TRBD1 (6 bases). The sequenced sample consisted of peripheral blood. The CDR3 spells CASREGGDQPQHF. CDR3 bases: TGTGCCAGCAGGGAGGGGGGGGATCAGCCCCAGCATTTT.